The rows below give T cell receptor beta chains drawn from one sample of a study of OX40 agonist ivuxolimab in advanced cancers. Assay: immunoSEQ multiplex PCR; the TCRdb copy retains only in-frame clones and omits some. The sample yields approximately 10,000 clones, around four fifths seen once. The source material was CD4+ or CD8+ T cells sorted from blood, sampled in a trial of the OX40 agonist ivuxolimab. All receptors come from an adult with an advanced solid tumor such as melanoma, head and neck, liver or kidney cancer. Both conserved end residues are part of each CDR3. The D gene is left open where the match is weak. Part of the rows lack a size; the others show once, few, many or a class for expanded clones.

j_call clone_size d_call v_call cdr3_aa cdr3_nt
TRBJ1-1 . . TRBV27 CASSLVRPNTEAFF TGTGCCAGCAGTTTAGTTCGGCCGAACACTGAAGCTTTCTTT
TRBJ1-2 once . TRBV4-3 CASSQSTGDYGYTF TGCGCCAGCAGCCAGTCAACAGGAGACTATGGCTACACCTTC
TRBJ2-1 . TRBD2 TRBV6-5 CASSSKAGGYNEQFF TGTGCCAGCAGTTCCAAAGCGGGAGGGTACAATGAGCAGTTCTTC
TRBJ1-2 . . TRBV9 CASSVARLSQGLYGYTF TGTGCCAGCAGCGTAGCCCGGCTTTCCCAAGGGCTCTATGGCTACACCTTC
TRBJ1-3 . . TRBV25-1 CASSPGNTIYF TGTGCCAGCAGTCCCGGAAACACCATATATTTT
TRBJ2-1 medium-sized TRBD2 TRBV6-1 CASTWRTSGRNEQFF TGTGCCAGCACCTGGAGGACTAGCGGGAGAAATGAGCAGTTCTTC
TRBJ2-2 . TRBD2 TRBV10-3 CAITAGGANTGELFF TGTGCCATCACGGCGGGAGGGGCGAACACCGGGGAGCTGTTTTTT
TRBJ1-2 . TRBD1 TRBV4-1 CASSQAERTGSVYGYTF TGCGCCAGCAGCCAAGCGGAGAGGACAGGGAGCGTCTATGGCTACACCTTC
TRBJ2-2 few TRBD2 TRBV4-1 CASSQDLTSGLELFF TGCGCCAGCAGCCAAGATCTGACTAGCGGGTTGGAGCTGTTTTTT
TRBJ2-4 . TRBD1 TRBV11-3 CASSLEGRQGASAKNIQYF TGTGCCAGCAGCTTAGAAGGGCGGCAGGGGGCGTCGGCCAAAAACATTCAGTACTTC
TRBJ1-5 . . TRBV19 CASSIAGGSNQPQHF TGTGCCAGTAGTATAGCCGGGGGCAGCAATCAGCCCCAGCATTTT
TRBJ1-2 . . TRBV6-6 CASMENPTYGYTF TGTGCCAGCATGGAAAACCCCACCTATGGCTACACCTTC
TRBJ1-1 . . TRBV5-1 CASSGGAGGGTEAFF TGCGCCAGCAGCGGGGGGGCGGGGGGCGGCACTGAAGCTTTCTTT
TRBJ1-1 few . TRBV27 CASSLFPLNTEAFF TGTGCCAGCAGTTTATTTCCGTTGAACACTGAAGCTTTCTTT
TRBJ2-2 . . TRBV27 CASSLAQRGGELFF TGTGCCAGCAGTTTAGCCCAGCGCGGCGGGGAGCTGTTTTTT
TRBJ2-1 . TRBD2 TRBV5-1 CASSLALLAGAHNEQFF TGCGCCAGCAGCTTGGCCTTACTAGCGGGAGCCCACAATGAGCAGTTCTTC
TRBJ2-1 . TRBD2 TRBV28 CASSPAGTYNEQFF TGTGCCAGCAGCCCAGCGGGAACCTACAATGAGCAGTTCTTC
TRBJ2-1 . TRBD2 TRBV4-3 CASSQDRLLAGVGNEQFF TGCGCCAGCAGCCAAGATCGCCTACTAGCGGGAGTCGGCAATGAGCAGTTCTTC
TRBJ2-5 once . TRBV7-2 CASSRLVKETQYF TGTGCCAGCAGCCGACTAGTAAAAGAGACCCAGTACTTC
TRBJ2-7 . . TRBV27 CASSPPRRYSYGEQYF TGTGCCAGCAGTCCCCCCCGGAGGTATTCCTACGGGGAGCAGTACTTC
TRBJ2-5 . TRBD1 TRBV7-6 CASSLFRDRGSETQYF TGTGCCAGCAGCTTATTTCGGGACAGGGGGTCGGAGACCCAGTACTTC
TRBJ2-7 . . TRBV6-5 CASSYSLSSRDF TGTGCCAGCAGTTACTCGCTGTCGAGTAGAGACTTC
TRBJ1-2 . TRBD1 TRBV9 CASSVEGAGNGYTF TGTGCCAGCAGCGTAGAGGGGGCCGGGAATGGCTACACCTTC
TRBJ2-7 . TRBD1 TRBV29-1 CSALGGAVYEQYF TGCAGCGCCCTAGGGGGCGCGGTCTACGAGCAGTACTTC
TRBJ2-1 . . TRBV10-3 CAISDFSYNEQFF TGTGCCATCAGCGACTTCTCCTACAATGAGCAGTTCTTC
TRBJ1-2 once TRBD1 TRBV29-1 CSVDRGQGITNYGYTF TGCAGCGTTGATCGGGGACAGGGAATCACTAACTATGGCTACACCTTC
TRBJ2-7 . . TRBV2 CASSERGQSSYEQYF TGTGCCAGCAGTGAGAGGGGACAAAGCTCCTACGAGCAGTACTTC
TRBJ2-7 . TRBD2 TRBV5-6 CASSLGRRTSGRNEQYF TGTGCCAGCAGCTTGGGCCGACGGACTAGCGGGAGGAACGAGCAGTACTTC
TRBJ1-1 few . TRBV19 CASSRGEAFF TGTGCCAGTAGCCGCGGTGAAGCTTTCTTT
TRBJ1-4 . . TRBV27 CARSGEKLFF TGTGCCCGGTCTGGGGAAAAACTGTTTTTT
TRBJ2-5 few . TRBV13 CASSLLTGSSPETQYF TGTGCCAGCAGTTTATTGACAGGTTCTTCTCCAGAGACCCAGTACTTC
TRBJ2-1 . . TRBV5-4 CASSFTLDYNEQFF TGTGCCAGCAGTTTCACACTGGATTACAATGAGCAGTTCTTC
TRBJ1-5 few . TRBV2 CASSDLGINQPQHF TGTGCCAGCAGTGATCTAGGGATCAATCAGCCCCAGCATTTT
TRBJ2-3 . TRBD2 TRBV5-4 CASSGTSGRAYDTQYF TGTGCCAGCAGCGGAACTAGCGGGAGGGCCTATGATACGCAGTATTTT
TRBJ1-2 . TRBD1 TRBV10-3 CAIRDRSIGSGYTF TGTGCCATCAGGGACAGGTCGATCGGCAGCGGCTACACCTTC
TRBJ1-5 . . TRBV28 CATSPWSPPAIQPQHF TGTGCCACCAGTCCATGGAGTCCCCCGGCCATTCAGCCCCAGCATTTT
TRBJ2-7 . . TRBV4-2 CASSQERISSYEQYF TGTGCCAGCAGCCAAGAGCGGATAAGCTCCTACGAGCAGTACTTC
TRBJ1-4 . . TRBV7-8 CASSLFWAYEKLFF TGTGCCAGCAGCTTATTTTGGGCCTACGAAAAACTGTTTTTT
TRBJ2-1 . TRBD1 TRBV27 CASATGGREQFF TGTGCCAGCGCGACAGGGGGCCGGGAGCAGTTCTTC
TRBJ1-1 . . TRBV4-1 CASSQGGQGVTEAFF TGCGCCAGCAGCCAAGGTGGGCAGGGAGTCACTGAAGCTTTCTTT
TRBJ1-4 . . TRBV10-3 CAISADNEKLFF TGTGCCATCAGTGCCGATAATGAAAAACTGTTTTTT
TRBJ2-5 . . TRBV6-6 CASSYLGYQETQYF TGTGCCAGCAGTTACCTAGGGTACCAAGAGACCCAGTACTTC